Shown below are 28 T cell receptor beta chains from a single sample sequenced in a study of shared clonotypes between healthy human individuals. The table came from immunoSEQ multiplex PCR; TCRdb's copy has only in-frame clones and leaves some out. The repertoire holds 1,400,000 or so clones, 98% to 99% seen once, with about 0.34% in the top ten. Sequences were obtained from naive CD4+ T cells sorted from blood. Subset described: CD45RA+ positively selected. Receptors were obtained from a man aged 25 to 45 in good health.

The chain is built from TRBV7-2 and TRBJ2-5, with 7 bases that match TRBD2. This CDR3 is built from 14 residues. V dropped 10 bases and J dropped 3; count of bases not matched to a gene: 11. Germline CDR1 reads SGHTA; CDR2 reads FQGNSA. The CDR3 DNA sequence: TGTGCCATTTCTCTGGCGGGAGTTAAAGAGACCCAGTACTTC. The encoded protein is CAISLAGVKETQYF. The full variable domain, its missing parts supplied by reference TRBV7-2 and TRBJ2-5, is GAGVSQSPSNKVTEKGKDVELRCDPISGHTALYWYRQSLGQGLEFLIYFQGNSAPDKSGLPSDRFSAERTGGSVSTLTIQRTQQEDSAVYLCAISLAGVKETQYFGPGTRLLVL.

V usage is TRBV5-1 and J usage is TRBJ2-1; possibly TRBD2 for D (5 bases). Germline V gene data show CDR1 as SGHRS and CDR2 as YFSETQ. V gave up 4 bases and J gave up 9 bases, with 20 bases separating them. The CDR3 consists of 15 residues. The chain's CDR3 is CASSLAHGDAGEQFF. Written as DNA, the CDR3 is TGCGCCAGCAGCCTAGCTCATGGGGATGCAGGTGAGCAGTTCTTC.

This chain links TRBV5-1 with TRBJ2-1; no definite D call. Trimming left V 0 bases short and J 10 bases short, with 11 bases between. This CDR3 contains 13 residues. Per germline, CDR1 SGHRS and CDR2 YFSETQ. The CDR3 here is CASSLDPTPEQFF. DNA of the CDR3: TGCGCCAGCAGCTTGGATCCGACCCCCGAGCAGTTCTTC.

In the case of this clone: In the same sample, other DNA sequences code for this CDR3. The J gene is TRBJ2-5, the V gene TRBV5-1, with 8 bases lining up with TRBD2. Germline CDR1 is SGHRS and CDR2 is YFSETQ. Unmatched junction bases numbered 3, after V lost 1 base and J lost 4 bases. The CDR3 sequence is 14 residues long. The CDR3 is CASSLSLAGETQYF. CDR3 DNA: TGCGCCAGCAGCTTGTCCCTAGCGGGAGAGACCCAGTACTTC.

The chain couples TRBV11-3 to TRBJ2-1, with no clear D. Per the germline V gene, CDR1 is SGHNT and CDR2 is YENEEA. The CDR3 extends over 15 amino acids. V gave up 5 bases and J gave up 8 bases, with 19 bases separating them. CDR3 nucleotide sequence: TGTGCCAGCAGCGCCCGAGGCCTGGGCTTGGATGAGCAGTTCTTC. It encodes CASSARGLGLDEQFF.

The DNA of the CDR3 is TGTGCCAGCAGTCCCCCCAAGGGCCAACTGGGCGCCGGGGAGCTGTTTTTT. Translating gives CASSPPKGQLGAGELFF. This chain connects TRBV28 to TRBJ2-2; D not certain. The length of the CDR3 is 17 residues. The V gene's germline CDR1 is MDHEN and CDR2 SYDVKM. Trimming took off 5 bases at V and 6 bases at J, with 22 bases between the two ends.

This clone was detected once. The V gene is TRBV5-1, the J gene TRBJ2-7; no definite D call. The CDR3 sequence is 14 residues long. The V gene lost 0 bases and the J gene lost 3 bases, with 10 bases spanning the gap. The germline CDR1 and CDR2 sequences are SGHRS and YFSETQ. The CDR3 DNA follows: TGCGCCAGCAGCTTGGGTCAGGCCGTCTACGAGCAGTACTTC. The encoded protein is CASSLGQAVYEQYF. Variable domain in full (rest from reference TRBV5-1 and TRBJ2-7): KAGVTQTPRYLIKTRGQQVTLSCSPISGHRSVSWYQQTPGQGLQFLFEYFSETQRNKGNFPGRFSGRQFSNSRSEMNVSTLELGDSALYLCASSLGQAVYEQYFGPGTRLTVT.

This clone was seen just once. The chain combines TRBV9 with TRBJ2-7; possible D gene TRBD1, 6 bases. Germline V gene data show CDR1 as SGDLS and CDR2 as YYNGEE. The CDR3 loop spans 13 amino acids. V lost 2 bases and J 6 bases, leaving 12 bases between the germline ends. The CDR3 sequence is CASSVRQESEQYF. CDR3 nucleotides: TGTGCCAGCAGCGTTCGACAGGAGTCCGAGCAGTACTTC. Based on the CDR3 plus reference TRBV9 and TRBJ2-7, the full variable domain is DSGVTQTPKHLITATGQRVTLRCSPRSGDLSVYWYQQSLDQGLQFLIQYYNGEERAKGNILERFSAQQFPDLHSELNLSSLELGDSALYFCASSVRQESEQYFGPGTRLTVT.

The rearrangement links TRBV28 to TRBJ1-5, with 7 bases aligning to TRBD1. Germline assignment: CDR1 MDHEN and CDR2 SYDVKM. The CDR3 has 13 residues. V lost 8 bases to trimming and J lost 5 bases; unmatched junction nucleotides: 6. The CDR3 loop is CASRDRIYQPQHF. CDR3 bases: TGTGCCAGCCGGGACAGAATTTATCAGCCCCAGCATTTT.

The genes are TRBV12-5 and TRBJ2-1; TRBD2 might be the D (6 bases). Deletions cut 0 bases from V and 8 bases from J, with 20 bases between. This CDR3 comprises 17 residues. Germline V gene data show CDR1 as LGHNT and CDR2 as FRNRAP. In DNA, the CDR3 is TGTGCTAGTGGTTTGGTATTGGGGGGAGGAAAGGTCGATGAGCAGTTCTTC. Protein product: CASGLVLGGGKVDEQFF.

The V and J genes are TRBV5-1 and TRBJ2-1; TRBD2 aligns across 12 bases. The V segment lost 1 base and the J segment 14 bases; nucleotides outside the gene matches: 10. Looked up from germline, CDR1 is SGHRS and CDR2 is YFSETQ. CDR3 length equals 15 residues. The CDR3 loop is CASSLNPRLAGEEFF. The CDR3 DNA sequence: TGCGCCAGCAGCTTGAATCCACGACTAGCGGGAGAGGAGTTCTTC. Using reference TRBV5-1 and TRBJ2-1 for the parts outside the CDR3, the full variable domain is KAGVTQTPRYLIKTRGQQVTLSCSPISGHRSVSWYQQTPGQGLQFLFEYFSETQRNKGNFPGRFSGRQFSNSRSEMNVSTLELGDSALYLCASSLNPRLAGEEFFGPGTRLTVL.

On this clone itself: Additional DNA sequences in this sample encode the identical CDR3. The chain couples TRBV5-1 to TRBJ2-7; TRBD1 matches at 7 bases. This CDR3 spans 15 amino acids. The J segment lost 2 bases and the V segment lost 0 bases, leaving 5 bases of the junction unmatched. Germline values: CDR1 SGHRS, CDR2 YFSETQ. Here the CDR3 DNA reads TGCGCCAGCAGCTTGGCCGGGACAGCGCCCTACGAGCAGTACTTC. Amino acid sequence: CASSLAGTAPYEQYF.

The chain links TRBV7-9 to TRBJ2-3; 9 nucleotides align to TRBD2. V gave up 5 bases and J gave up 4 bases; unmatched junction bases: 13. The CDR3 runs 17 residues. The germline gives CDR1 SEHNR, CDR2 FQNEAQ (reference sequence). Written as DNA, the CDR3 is TGTGCCAGCAGCACCCTTAGCGGGAGAGGTTTTGCAGATACGCAGTATTTT. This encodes CASSTLSGRGFADTQYF.

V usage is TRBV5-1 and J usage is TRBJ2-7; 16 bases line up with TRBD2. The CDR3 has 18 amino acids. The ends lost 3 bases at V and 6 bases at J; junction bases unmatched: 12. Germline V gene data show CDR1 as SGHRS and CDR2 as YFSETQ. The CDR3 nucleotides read TGCGCCAGCAGCTCGGGACTAGCGGGAGGGTCAGCTTCGGGCGAGCAGTACTTC. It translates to CASSSGLAGGSASGEQYF.

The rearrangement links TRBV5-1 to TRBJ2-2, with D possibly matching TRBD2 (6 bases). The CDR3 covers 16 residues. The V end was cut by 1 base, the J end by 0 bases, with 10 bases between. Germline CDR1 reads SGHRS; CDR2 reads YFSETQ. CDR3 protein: CASSLSASANTGELFF. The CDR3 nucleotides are TGCGCCAGCAGCTTGTCGGCTAGCGCGAACACCGGGGAGCTGTTTTTT.

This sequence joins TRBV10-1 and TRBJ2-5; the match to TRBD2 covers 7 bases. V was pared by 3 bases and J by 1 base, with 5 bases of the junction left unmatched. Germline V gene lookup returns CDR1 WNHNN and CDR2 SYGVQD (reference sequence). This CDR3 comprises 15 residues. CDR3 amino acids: CASSDLRGVQETQYF. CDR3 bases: TGCGCCAGCAGTGACCTTCGGGGGGTCCAAGAGACCCAGTACTTC.

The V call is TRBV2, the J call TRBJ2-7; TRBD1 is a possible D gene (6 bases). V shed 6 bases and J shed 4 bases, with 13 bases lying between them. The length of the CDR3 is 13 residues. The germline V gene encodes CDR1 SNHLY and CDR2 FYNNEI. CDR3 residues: CASRVRQVYEQYF. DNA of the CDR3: TGTGCCAGCAGAGTCAGACAGGTTTACGAGCAGTACTTC.

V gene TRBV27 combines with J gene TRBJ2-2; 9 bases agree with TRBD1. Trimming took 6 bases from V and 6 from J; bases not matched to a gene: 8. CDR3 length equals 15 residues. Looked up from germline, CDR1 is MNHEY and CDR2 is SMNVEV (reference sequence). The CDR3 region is CASRLGQGIPGELFF. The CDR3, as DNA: TGTGCCAGCAGGCTGGGACAGGGTATACCCGGGGAGCTGTTTTTT.

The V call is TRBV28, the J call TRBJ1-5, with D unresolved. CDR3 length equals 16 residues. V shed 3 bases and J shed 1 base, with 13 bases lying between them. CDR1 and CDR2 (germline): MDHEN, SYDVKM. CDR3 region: CASSLAGRRSNQPQHF. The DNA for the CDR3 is TGTGCCAGCAGTTTGGCGGGGAGACGGAGCAATCAGCCCCAGCATTTT.

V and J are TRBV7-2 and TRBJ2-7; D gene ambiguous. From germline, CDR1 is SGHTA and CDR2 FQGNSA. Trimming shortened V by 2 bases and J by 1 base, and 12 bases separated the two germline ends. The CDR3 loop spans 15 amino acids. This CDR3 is CASSLPGVLSYEQYF. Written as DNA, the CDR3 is TGTGCCAGCAGCTTACCCGGAGTTCTATCCTACGAGCAGTACTTC.

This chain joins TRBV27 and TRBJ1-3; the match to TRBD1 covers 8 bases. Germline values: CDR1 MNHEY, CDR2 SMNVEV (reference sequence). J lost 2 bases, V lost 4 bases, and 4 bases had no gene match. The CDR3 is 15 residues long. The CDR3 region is CASSWTGLPGNTIYF. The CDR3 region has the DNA TGTGCCAGCAGTTGGACAGGGCTTCCTGGAAACACCATATATTTT.

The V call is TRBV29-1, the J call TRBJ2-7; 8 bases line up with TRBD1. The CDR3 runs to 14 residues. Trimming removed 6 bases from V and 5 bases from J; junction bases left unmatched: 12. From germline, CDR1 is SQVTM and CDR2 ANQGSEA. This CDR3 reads CSVIPQGGKHEQYF. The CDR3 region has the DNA TGCAGCGTGATACCACAGGGGGGTAAACACGAGCAGTACTTC.

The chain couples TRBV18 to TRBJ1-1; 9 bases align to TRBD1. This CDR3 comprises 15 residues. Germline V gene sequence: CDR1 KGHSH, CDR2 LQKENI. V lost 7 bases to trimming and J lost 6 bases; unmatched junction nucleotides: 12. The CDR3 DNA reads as TGTGCCAGCTTCCGACAGGGGGGATTTGGAGCTGAAGCTTTCTTT. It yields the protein CASFRQGGFGAEAFF.

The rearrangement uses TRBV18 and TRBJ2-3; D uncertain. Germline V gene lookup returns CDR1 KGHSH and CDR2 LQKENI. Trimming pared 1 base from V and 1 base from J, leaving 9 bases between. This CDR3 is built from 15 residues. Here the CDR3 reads CASSPLYRGTDTQYF. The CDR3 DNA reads TGTGCCAGCTCACCACTCTACCGGGGCACAGATACGCAGTATTTT.

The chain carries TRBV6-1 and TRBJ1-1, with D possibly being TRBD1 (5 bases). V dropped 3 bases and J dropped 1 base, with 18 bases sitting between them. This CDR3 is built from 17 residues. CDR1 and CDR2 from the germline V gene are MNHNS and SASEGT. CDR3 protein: CASSDRGKGARNTEAFF. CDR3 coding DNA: TGTGCCAGCAGTGACAGAGGAAAAGGGGCCAGGAACACTGAAGCTTTCTTT.

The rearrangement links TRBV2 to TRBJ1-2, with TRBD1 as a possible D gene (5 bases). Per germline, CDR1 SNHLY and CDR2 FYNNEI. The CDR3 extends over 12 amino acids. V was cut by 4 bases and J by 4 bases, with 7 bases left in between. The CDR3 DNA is TGTGCCAGCAGTGGGGACCTCTATGGCTACACCTTC. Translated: CASSGDLYGYTF.

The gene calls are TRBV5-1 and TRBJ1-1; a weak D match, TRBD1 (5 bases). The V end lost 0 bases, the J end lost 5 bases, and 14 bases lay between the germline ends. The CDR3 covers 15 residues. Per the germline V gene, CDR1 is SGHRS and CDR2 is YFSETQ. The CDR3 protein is CASSLALSRGTEAFF. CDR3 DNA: TGCGCCAGCAGCTTGGCGTTATCCCGGGGGACTGAAGCTTTCTTT.

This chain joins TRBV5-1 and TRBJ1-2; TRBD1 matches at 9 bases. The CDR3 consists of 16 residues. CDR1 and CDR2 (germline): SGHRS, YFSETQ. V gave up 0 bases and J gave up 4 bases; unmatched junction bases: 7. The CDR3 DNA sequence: TGCGCCAGCAGCTTGGCCGGGACAGGGTTTGGCTATGGCTACACCTTC. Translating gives CASSLAGTGFGYGYTF.